This T cell receptor (beta chain) derives from a study of blood T cell repertoires in COVID-19. Study-wide background: The United States, Italy and Spain supplied acute and convalescent COVID-19 samples. PBMCs, B-cell-depleted T cells, or T cells provided the cDNA or gDNA that made up the material.

Germline CDR1 reads MDHEN; CDR2 reads SYDVKM. V was trimmed by 1 base and J by 3 bases, leaving 7 bases between them. CDR3 length: 14 amino acids. In the source study's methods: Researchers report that nucleated cell counts were estimated from reference gene primer amplification. Some clones are missing from TCRdb's copy, which holds only in-frame ones; the method was immunoSEQ multiplex PCR. V and J calls and clone size come straight from that table; D and trimming were deduced from the DNA. The data show 200,000 to 250,000 clones, more than 85% seen once. This rearrangement joins TRBV28 to TRBJ2-1; possibly TRBD2 for D (6 bases). Input material: peripheral blood. This receptor was obtained from a man in his forties or fifties with active or convalescent COVID-19. The CDR3 loop reads CASSLFGGYNEQFF. The CDR3 DNA reads TGTGCCAGCAGTTTATTCGGGGGCTACAATGAGCAGTTCTTC.